These T cell receptor beta chains were read from a single sample in a study of Ad26.COV2.S vaccination and SARS-CoV-2 variants. Some clones are missing from TCRdb's copy, which holds only in-frame ones; the method was immunoSEQ multiplex PCR. Here the sample spans about 350,000 clones, approximately 85% being singletons. This material consisted of peripheral blood, taken in a trial of Ad26.COV2.S vaccine versus placebo. The receptors come from a person between 18 and 59 years old who received the Ad26.COV2.S COVID-19 vaccine or a placebo. Both conserved end residues are part of each CDR3. The D gene is left open where the match is weak. A clone size is listed for some rows: how often the clone was seen (once, few, many), or a class if it is expanded.

D: -; V: TRBV7-9; size: -; J: TRBJ2-7; DNA: TGTGCCAGCAGCTACCTCGGGGAAGGGGGTTACGAGCAGTACTTC; CDR3: CASSYLGEGGYEQYF
D: -; V: TRBV19; size: -; J: TRBJ2-5; DNA: TGTGCCAGTAGTATTACCGGGACCTACGGGGGGACCCAGTACTTC; CDR3: CASSITGTYGGTQYF
D: TRBD1; V: TRBV4-3; size: -; J: TRBJ2-7; DNA: TGCGCCAGCAGCCTGTGGACAGGGCCCTGGGAGCAGTACTTC; CDR3: CASSLWTGPWEQYF
D: -; V: TRBV18; size: -; J: TRBJ2-5; DNA: TGTGCCAGCTCACCCTTGGACAGCCAAGAGACCCAGTACTTC; CDR3: CASSPLDSQETQYF
D: -; V: TRBV5-5; size: -; J: TRBJ2-7; DNA: TGTGCCAGCAGCTTGGTGATCAAAAGCTACGAGCAGTACTTC; CDR3: CASSLVIKSYEQYF
D: -; V: TRBV10-3; size: -; J: TRBJ1-6; DNA: TGTGCCATCACCAGGGTCCAAAATTCACCCCTCCACTTT; CDR3: CAITRVQNSPLHF
D: -; V: TRBV12-2; size: -; J: TRBJ2-6; DNA: TGTGCAAGTCGCTTAGCGTCTGGGGTTTCTCATTCTGGGGCCAACGTCCTGACTTTC; CDR3: CASRLASGVSHSGANVLTF
D: -; V: TRBV11-2; size: once; J: TRBJ1-2; DNA: TGTGCCAGCAGCTCCCTCAGGAGTAAGTCTGGCTACACCTTC; CDR3: CASSSLRSKSGYTF
D: -; V: TRBV5-4; size: -; J: TRBJ2-7; DNA: TGTGCCAGCAGCCCCTACCCGTGGCGCTCCGGCTACGAGCAGTACTTC; CDR3: CASSPYPWRSGYEQYF
D: -; V: TRBV7-2; size: many; J: TRBJ2-7; DNA: TGTGCCAGCAGCTTAATTCCGGGACCGTTCGAAAGCTACGAGCAGTACTTC; CDR3: CASSLIPGPFESYEQYF
D: TRBD2; V: TRBV10-1; size: -; J: TRBJ2-1; DNA: TGCGCAAGCTGCGGGGGGGGGACTGCCTACAATGAGCAGTTCTTC; CDR3: CASCGGGTAYNEQFF
D: -; V: TRBV15; size: -; J: TRBJ1-3; DNA: TGTGCCACCAGCAGAGGAACCAGGGACTCTGGAAACACCATATATTTT; CDR3: CATSRGTRDSGNTIYF
D: TRBD1; V: TRBV3-1/TRBV3-2; size: once; J: TRBJ1-2; DNA: TGTGCCAGCAGTAGACAGGGCGACGGCTACACCTTC; CDR3: CASSRQGDGYTF
D: TRBD1; V: TRBV2; size: -; J: TRBJ1-1; DNA: TGTGCCAGCAGTGTAACGACAGGGAAGAACACTGAAGCTTTCTTT; CDR3: CASSVTTGKNTEAFF
D: -; V: TRBV5-5; size: -; J: TRBJ2-5; DNA: TGTGCCAGCAGCTTGGGATGGGACCAAGAGACCCAGTACTTC; CDR3: CASSLGWDQETQYF
D: -; V: TRBV12-3/TRBV12-4; size: -; J: TRBJ1-1; DNA: TGTGCCAGCAGTCCCTATTACACTGAAGCTTTCTTT; CDR3: CASSPYYTEAFF
D: -; V: TRBV12-5; size: -; J: TRBJ2-5; DNA: TGTGCTAGTGGTTCCGGGGAGACCCAGTACTTC; CDR3: CASGSGETQYF
D: -; V: TRBV30; size: -; J: TRBJ2-2; DNA: TGTGCCTGGAGTGTACGGGGGGCCGGGGCCGGGGAGCTGTTTTTT; CDR3: CAWSVRGAGAGELFF
D: -; V: TRBV27; size: -; J: TRBJ1-5; DNA: TGTGCCAGCAGTGGAGGGGCTAGCAATCAGCCCCAGCATTTT; CDR3: CASSGGASNQPQHF
D: TRBD2; V: TRBV7-9; size: -; J: TRBJ2-1; DNA: TGTGCCAGCAGCCTCTCGGTGGCTAGCGGGAGAAGTGAGCAGTTCTTC; CDR3: CASSLSVASGRSEQFF
D: TRBD2; V: TRBV2; size: -; J: TRBJ2-1; DNA: TGTGCCAGCAGTATTAGCGGGATTAGTGAGCAGTTCTTC; CDR3: CASSISGISEQFF
D: -; V: TRBV6-1; size: -; J: TRBJ1-2; DNA: TGTGCCAGCAGTGAAGGGGGACACTACCCGGAAGGCTACACCTTC; CDR3: CASSEGGHYPEGYTF
D: -; V: TRBV30; size: -; J: TRBJ2-5; DNA: TGTGCCTGGAGTGTGGTGCGTGAGACCCAGTACTTC; CDR3: CAWSVVRETQYF
D: -; V: TRBV28; size: once; J: TRBJ1-6; DNA: TGTGCCAGCAGCCAAACCTCGACAGGAGTCACCCTCCACTTT; CDR3: CASSQTSTGVTLHF
D: -; V: TRBV18; size: -; J: TRBJ2-2; DNA: TGTGCCAGCTCACCACTTGGAATGAACACCGGGGAGCTGTTTTTT; CDR3: CASSPLGMNTGELFF
D: TRBD2; V: TRBV6-5; size: -; J: TRBJ2-1; DNA: TGTGCCAGCAGTTCTACACTAGCGGGGGAAGGAGGTGAGCAGTTCTTC; CDR3: CASSSTLAGEGGEQFF
D: -; V: TRBV2; size: -; J: TRBJ1-4; DNA: TGTGCCGGTAGGGATATTGAAAAACTGTTTTTT; CDR3: CAGRDIEKLFF
D: -; V: TRBV7-2; size: -; J: TRBJ2-3; DNA: TGTGCCAGCAGCTTAGCGCGCATTTTGGATACGCAGTATTTT; CDR3: CASSLARILDTQYF
D: -; V: TRBV29-1; size: -; J: TRBJ2-3; DNA: TGCAGCGTTGCGAAAGGAAGCACAGATACGCAGTATTTT; CDR3: CSVAKGSTDTQYF
D: -; V: TRBV15; size: -; J: TRBJ2-3; DNA: TGTGCCACCAGCAGTCGGTTTGTCGAGTGGGGCGGGCAGTATTTT; CDR3: CATSSRFVEWGGQYF